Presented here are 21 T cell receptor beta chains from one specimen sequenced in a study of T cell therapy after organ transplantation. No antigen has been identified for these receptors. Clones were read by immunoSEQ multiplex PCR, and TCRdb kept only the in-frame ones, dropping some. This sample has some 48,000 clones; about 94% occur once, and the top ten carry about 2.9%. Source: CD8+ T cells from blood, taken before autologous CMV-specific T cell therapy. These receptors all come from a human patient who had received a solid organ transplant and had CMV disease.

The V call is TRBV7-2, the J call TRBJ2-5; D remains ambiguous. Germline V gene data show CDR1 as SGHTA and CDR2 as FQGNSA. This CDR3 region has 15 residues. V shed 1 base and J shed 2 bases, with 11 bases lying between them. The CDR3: CASSLGAALQETQYF. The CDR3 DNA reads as TGTGCCAGCAGCTTAGGGGCCGCGTTACAAGAGACCCAGTACTTC. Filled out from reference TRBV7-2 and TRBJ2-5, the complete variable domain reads GAGVSQSPSNKVTEKGKDVELRCDPISGHTALYWYRQSLGQGLEFLIYFQGNSAPDKSGLPSDRFSAERTGGSVSTLTIQRTQQEDSAVYLCASSLGAALQETQYFGPGTRLLVL.

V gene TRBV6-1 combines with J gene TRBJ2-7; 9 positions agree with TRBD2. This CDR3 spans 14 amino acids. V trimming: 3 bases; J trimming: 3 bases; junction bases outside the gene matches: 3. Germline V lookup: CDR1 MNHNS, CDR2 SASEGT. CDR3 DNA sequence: TGTGCCAGCAGTGAGGGACTAGCTAACTACGAGCAGTACTTC. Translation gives CASSEGLANYEQYF.

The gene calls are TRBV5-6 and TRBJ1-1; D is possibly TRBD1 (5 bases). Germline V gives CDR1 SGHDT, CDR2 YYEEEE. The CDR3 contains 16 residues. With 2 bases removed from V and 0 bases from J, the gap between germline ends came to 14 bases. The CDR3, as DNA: TGTGCCAGCAGCTTTCAGGGAGCATACATGAACACTGAAGCTTTCTTT. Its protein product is CASSFQGAYMNTEAFF.

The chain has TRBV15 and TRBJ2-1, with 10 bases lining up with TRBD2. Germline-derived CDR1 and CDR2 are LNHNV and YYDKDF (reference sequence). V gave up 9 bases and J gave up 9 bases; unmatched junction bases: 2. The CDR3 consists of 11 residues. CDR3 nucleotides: TGTGCCACAAAGCGGGAGGGTGAGCAGTTCTTC. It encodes CATKREGEQFF.

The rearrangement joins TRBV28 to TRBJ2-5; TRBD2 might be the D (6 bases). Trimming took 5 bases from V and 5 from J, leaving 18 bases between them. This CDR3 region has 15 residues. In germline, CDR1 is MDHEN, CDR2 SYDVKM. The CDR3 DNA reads TGTGCCAGCAGTATCCTAGCGAACCTGGATGAGACCCAGTACTTC. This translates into CASSILANLDETQYF.

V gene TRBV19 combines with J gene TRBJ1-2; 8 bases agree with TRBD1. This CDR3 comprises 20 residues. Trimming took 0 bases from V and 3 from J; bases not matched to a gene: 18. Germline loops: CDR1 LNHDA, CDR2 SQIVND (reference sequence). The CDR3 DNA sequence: TGTGCCAGTAGTATAGATCGTGAGGGCAGGGGGCCGGCCCTTGACTATGGCTACACCTTC. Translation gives CASSIDREGRGPALDYGYTF.

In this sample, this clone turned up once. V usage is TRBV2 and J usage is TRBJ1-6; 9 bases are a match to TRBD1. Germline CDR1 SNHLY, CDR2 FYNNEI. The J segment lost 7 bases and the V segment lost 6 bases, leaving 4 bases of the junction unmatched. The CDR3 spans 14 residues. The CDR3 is CASRPDRGNSPLHF. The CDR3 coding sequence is TGTGCCAGCAGACCCGACAGGGGGAATTCACCCCTCCACTTT.

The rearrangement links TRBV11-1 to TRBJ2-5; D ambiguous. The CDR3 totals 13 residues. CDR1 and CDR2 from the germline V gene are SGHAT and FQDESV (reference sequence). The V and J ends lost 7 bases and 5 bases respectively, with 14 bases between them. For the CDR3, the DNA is TGTGCCAGCACCCATCCGAATGAGGAGACCCAGTACTTC. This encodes CASTHPNEETQYF.

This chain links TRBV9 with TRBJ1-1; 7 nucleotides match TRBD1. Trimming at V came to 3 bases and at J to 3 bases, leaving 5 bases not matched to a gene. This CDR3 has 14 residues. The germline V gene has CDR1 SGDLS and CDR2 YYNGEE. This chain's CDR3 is CASSGGTDYTEAFF. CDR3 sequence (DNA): TGTGCCAGCAGCGGCGGGACAGACTACACTGAAGCTTTCTTT.

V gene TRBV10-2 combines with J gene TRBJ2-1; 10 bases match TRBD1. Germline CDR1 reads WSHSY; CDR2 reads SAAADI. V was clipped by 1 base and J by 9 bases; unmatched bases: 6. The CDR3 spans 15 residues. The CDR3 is CASSEYRDRGGEQFF. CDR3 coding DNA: TGCGCCAGCAGTGAGTACAGGGACAGGGGAGGTGAGCAGTTCTTC.

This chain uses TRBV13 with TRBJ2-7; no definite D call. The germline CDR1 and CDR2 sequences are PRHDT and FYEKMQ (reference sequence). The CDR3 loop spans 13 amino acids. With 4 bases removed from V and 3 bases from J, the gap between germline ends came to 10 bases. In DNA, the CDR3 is TGTGCCAGCAGCTCCGGTAAGGGCTACGAGCAGTACTTC. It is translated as CASSSGKGYEQYF.

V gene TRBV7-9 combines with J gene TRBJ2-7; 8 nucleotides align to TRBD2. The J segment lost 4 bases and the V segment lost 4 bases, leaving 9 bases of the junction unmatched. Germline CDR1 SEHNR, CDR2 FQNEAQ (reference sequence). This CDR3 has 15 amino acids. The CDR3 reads CASSYTAGEEYEQYF. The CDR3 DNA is TGTGCCAGCAGCTACACAGCGGGAGAGGAGTACGAGCAGTACTTC.

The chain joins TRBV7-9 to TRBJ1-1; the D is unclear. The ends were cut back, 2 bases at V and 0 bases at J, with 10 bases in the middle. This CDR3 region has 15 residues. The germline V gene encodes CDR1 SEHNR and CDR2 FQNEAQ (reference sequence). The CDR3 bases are TGTGCCAGCAGCTTACACGGAGACATGAACACTGAAGCTTTCTTT. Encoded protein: CASSLHGDMNTEAFF.

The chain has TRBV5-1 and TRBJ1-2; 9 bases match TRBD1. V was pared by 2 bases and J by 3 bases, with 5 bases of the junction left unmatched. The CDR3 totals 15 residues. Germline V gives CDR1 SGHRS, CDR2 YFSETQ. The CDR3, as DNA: TGCGCCAGCAGCTTCGAACAGGGGGCCCACTATGGCTACACCTTC. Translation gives CASSFEQGAHYGYTF.

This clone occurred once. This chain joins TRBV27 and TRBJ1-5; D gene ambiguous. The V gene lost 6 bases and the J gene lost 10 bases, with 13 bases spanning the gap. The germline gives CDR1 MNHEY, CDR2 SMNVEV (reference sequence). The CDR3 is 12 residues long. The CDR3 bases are TGTGCCAGCAGCGCCTCTTTTGAACCCCAGCATTTT. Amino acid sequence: CASSASFEPQHF.

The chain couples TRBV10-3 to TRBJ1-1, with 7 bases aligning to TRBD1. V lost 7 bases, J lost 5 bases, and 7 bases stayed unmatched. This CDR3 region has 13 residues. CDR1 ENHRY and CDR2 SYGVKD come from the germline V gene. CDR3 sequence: CAIMGPGGTEAFF. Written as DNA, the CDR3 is TGTGCCATCATGGGACCAGGGGGGACTGAAGCTTTCTTT.

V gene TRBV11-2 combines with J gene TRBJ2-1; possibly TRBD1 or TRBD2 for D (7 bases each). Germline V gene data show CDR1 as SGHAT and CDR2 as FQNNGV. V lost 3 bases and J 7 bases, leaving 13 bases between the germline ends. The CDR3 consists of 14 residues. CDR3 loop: CASSLQGGVNEQFF. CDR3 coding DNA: TGTGCCAGCAGCTTGCAGGGGGGGGTGAATGAGCAGTTCTTC. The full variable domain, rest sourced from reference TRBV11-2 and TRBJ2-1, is EAGVAQSPRYKIIEKRQSVAFWCNPISGHATLYWYQQILGQGPKLLIQFQNNGVVDDSQLPKDRFSAERLKGVDSTLKIQPAKLEDSAVYLCASSLQGGVNEQFFGPGTRLTVL.

The CDR3 is CAISESEDSFYGYTF. The CDR3 nucleotides read TGTGCCATCAGTGAGTCGGAGGACAGTTTCTATGGCTACACCTTC. V gene TRBV10-3 combines with J gene TRBJ1-2, with D maybe TRBD1 (6 bases). With 0 bases removed from V and 4 bases from J, the gap between germline ends came to 12 bases. Germline loops: CDR1 ENHRY, CDR2 SYGVKD. The CDR3 loop spans 15 amino acids.

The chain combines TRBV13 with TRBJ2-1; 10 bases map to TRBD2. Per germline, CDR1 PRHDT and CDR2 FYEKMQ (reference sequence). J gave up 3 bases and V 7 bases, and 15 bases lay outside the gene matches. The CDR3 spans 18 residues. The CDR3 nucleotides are TGTGCCAGCAATGTGAAATTGGATCTAGCGGGGGACTACAATGAGCAGTTCTTC. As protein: CASNVKLDLAGDYNEQFF.

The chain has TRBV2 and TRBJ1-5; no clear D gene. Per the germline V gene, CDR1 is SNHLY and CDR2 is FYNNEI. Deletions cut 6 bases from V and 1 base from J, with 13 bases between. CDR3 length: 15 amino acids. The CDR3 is CASSEAGGSNQPQHF. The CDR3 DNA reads TGTGCCAGCAGCGAGGCCGGAGGGAGCAATCAGCCCCAGCATTTT.

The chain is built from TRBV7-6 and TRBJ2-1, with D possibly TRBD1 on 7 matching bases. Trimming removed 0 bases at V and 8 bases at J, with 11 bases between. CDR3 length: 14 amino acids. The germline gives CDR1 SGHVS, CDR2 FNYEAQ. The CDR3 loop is CASSLASRGDEQFF. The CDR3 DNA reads TGTGCCAGCAGCTTAGCCAGCAGGGGGGATGAGCAGTTCTTC.